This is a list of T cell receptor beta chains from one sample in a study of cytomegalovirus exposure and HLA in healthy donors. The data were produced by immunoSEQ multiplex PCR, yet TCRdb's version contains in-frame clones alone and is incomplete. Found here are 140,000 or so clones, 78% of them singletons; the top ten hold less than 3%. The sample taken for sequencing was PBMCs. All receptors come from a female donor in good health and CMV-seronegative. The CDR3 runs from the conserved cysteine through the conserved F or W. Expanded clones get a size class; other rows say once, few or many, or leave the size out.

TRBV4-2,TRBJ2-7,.,CASSQRTGTGDLEQYF
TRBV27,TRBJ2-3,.,CASSLSGGRTDTQYF
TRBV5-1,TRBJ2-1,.,CASSLAPRTGVPPLYNEQFF
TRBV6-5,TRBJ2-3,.,CASSSTGASTDTQYF
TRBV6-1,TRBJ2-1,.,CASSDQGAGEQFF
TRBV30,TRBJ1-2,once,CAWSMQPGGYTF
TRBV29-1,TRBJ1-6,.,CSVADSTGENSPLHF
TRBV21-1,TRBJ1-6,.,CASSTQGSSYNSPLHF
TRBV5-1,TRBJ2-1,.,CASRGLAGLFDEQFF
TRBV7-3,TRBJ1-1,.,CASSSPGRTEAFF
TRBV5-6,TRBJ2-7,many,CASSLFGGSSYEQYF
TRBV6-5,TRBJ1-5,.,CASSFRTDSNQPQHF
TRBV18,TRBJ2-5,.,CASSTGQGETQYF
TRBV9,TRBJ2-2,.,CASTGGGGAANTGELFF
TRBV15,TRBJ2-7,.,CATSRNVGGAYEQYF
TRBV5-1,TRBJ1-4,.,CASSPGTGGNEKLFF
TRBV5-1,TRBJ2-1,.,CASGPTFQGSSYNEQFF
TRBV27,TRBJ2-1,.,CASSPAGGNEQFF
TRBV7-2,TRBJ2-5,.,CASSLASTGKETQYF
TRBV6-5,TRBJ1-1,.,CASSRGNTEAFF
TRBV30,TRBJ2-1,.,CAWSRDRVAPPDIPNEQFF
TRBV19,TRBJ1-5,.,CASSIAGGSNQPQHF
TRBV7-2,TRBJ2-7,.,CASSLGQGRRSEQYF